One and the same sample provided the 24 T cell receptor beta chains below, sequenced in a study of human T cells and chemical hapten exposure. As for time point: pre-sensitization, week 0. Stated treatment: therapeutic diphenylcyclopropenone sensitization with weekly scalp DPC. One entry per CDR3 protein, called by TCRdb with MiXCR from the RACE reads. The sample has under 300,000 distinct CDR3 sequences; approximately 7.5% are singletons. The source was whole blood, collected in connection with sensitization to the hapten diphenylcyclopropenone (DPC). These receptors originate from a young man with alopecia areata. Some clones in this sample may be carry-over from other donors' samples.

This clonotype was counted many times. CDR3 sequence (DNA): TGCAGTGCTAGAGATAGAGGACAGGAGTTTAGGAATGAGCAGTTCTTC. It is translated as CSARDRGQEFRNEQFF. The rearrangement uses TRBV20-1 and TRBJ2-1; 7 bases line up with TRBD1. CDR1 is DFQATT and CDR2 is SNEGSKA in the germline V gene (reference sequence). With 0 bases clipped from V and 7 bases from J, the junction kept 12 bases outside the gene matches. The CDR3 is 16 residues long.

This chain joins TRBV6-6 and TRBJ1-5, with TRBD1 matching over 7 bases. V trimming: 6 bases; J trimming: 3 bases; junction bases outside the gene matches: 5. This CDR3 has 14 residues. The germline V gene has CDR1 MNHNY and CDR2 SVGAGI (reference sequence). CDR3 sequence reads: CASREGAINQPQHF. DNA of the CDR3: TGTGCCAGCAGAGAGGGGGCGATCAATCAGCCCCAGCATTTT.

This clonotype was found many times. The chain recombines TRBV12-3 or TRBV12-4 with TRBJ2-1; 12 positions agree with TRBD2. The CDR3 runs 15 residues. With V trimmed by 8 bases and J by 4 bases, 6 bases remained unmatched. Here the CDR3 DNA reads TGTGCCAGCGGCACTAGCGGGGGGTCATACAATGAGCAGTTCTTC. Translating gives CASGTSGGSYNEQFF.

The table lists this clonotype with a few counts. The V and J genes are TRBV28 and TRBJ2-7; TRBD1 aligns across 9 bases. This CDR3 spans 14 amino acids. Trimming took 3 bases from V and 7 from J; bases not matched to a gene: 7. CDR1 is MDHEN and CDR2 is SYDVKM in the germline V gene. The CDR3 region has the DNA TGTGCCAGCAGTTTCCCGGACAGGGGTTATGAGCAGTACTTC. Its translation is CASSFPDRGYEQYF.

This clonotype has more than one count but fewer than ten. The chain links TRBV7-2 to TRBJ1-5; D not certain. V was cut by 2 bases and J by 4 bases, with 6 bases left in between. CDR1 is SGHTA, CDR2 FQGNSA, per germline. CDR3 length: 13 residues. CDR3 sequence reads: CASSLQVNQPQHF. The CDR3 DNA reads TGTGCCAGCAGCTTACAAGTAAATCAGCCCCAGCATTTT.

This clonotype was counted between two and nine times. V usage is TRBV13 and J usage is TRBJ2-7, with D possibly TRBD2 on 6 matching bases. The CDR3 loop spans 16 amino acids. The V end was cut by 1 base, the J end by 6 bases, with 19 bases between. The V gene's germline CDR1 is PRHDT and CDR2 FYEKMQ (reference sequence). In DNA, the CDR3 is TGTGCCAGCAGCTTAGACGAAAGGACCCTGGGACTCGAGCAGTACGTC. It encodes CASSLDERTLGLEQYV.

This clonotype was observed a handful of times. This sequence joins TRBV29-1 and TRBJ1-1; D is unresolved. V shed 0 bases and J shed 2 bases, with 10 bases lying between them. This CDR3 has 14 amino acids. Germline assignment: CDR1 SQVTM and CDR2 ANQGSEA. The CDR3 DNA reads TGCAGCGTTGAAGAGGTCTATACTAACACTGAAGCTTTCTTT. Protein product: CSVEEVYTNTEAFF.

This clonotype was seen at least ten times. The gene calls are TRBV29-1 and TRBJ2-3; D unclear. The V gene's germline CDR1 is SQVTM and CDR2 ANQGSEA. The CDR3 loop spans 12 amino acids. Trimming shortened V by 4 bases and J by 6 bases, and 11 bases separated the two germline ends. The CDR3 loop is CSVGNLLDTQYF. The CDR3 nucleotides read TGCAGCGTTGGAAACCTACTTGATACGCAGTATTTT.

This chain joins TRBV15 and TRBJ2-3; D is perhaps TRBD2 (5 bases). The CDR3 is 14 residues long. Per the germline V gene, CDR1 is LNHNV and CDR2 is YYDKDF (reference sequence). V lost 0 bases to trimming and J lost 3 bases, with 7 bases between them. CDR3 loop: CATSRDPGTDTQYF. Here the CDR3 DNA reads TGTGCCACCAGCAGAGATCCGGGGACAGATACGCAGTATTTT.

V gene TRBV6-2 or TRBV6-3 combines with J gene TRBJ2-3, with D uncertain. Trimming shortened V by 5 bases and J by 5 bases, and 11 bases separated the two germline ends. The CDR3 sequence is 13 residues long. Germline V CDR1 and CDR2: MNHEY, SVGEGT. Written as DNA, the CDR3 is TGTGCCAGCAGTCCCCGTAGTGAAGATACGCAGTATTTT. Its translation is CASSPRSEDTQYF.

This clonotype came up a few times. The rearrangement uses TRBV5-1 and TRBJ2-1; TRBD1 or TRBD2 may be the D gene (5 bases each). The CDR3 contains 16 residues. V was shortened by 0 bases and J by 9 bases, with 19 bases between the two germline ends. The germline CDR1 and CDR2 sequences are SGHRS and YFSETQ. The CDR3 reads CASSLAGDRSVGEQFF. The CDR3 nucleotides are TGCGCCAGCAGCTTGGCCGGGGACCGATCCGTCGGTGAGCAGTTCTTC.

The chain combines TRBV20-1 with TRBJ1-5, with 7 bases lining up with TRBD1. Germline V lookup: CDR1 DFQATT, CDR2 SNEGSKA (reference sequence). The CDR3 sequence is 12 residues long. Trimming removed 3 bases from V and 9 bases from J; junction bases left unmatched: 5. As DNA, the CDR3 is TGCAGTGCTAGGCCAGGGGGTTTGCCCCAGCATTTT. Translation: CSARPGGLPQHF.

This clonotype was detected a few times. The chain has TRBV7-8 and TRBJ2-2; 7 positions match TRBD1. Germline V gene sequence: CDR1 SGHVS, CDR2 FQNEAQ. This CDR3 region has 16 residues. V dropped 5 bases and J dropped 2; count of bases not matched to a gene: 8. The CDR3 bases are TGTGCCAGCAGCCAGAAGACAGGGTCCAACACCGGGGAGCTGTTTTTT. Its protein is CASSQKTGSNTGELFF.

This chain links TRBV7-9 with TRBJ2-3; no reliable D call. Germline-derived CDR1 and CDR2 are SEHNR and FQNEAQ (reference sequence). V was pared by 8 bases and J by 5 bases, with 23 bases between. This CDR3 comprises 16 residues. This chain's CDR3 is CASDTPETFIRDTQYF. The CDR3 bases are TGTGCCAGCGACACCCCCGAGACCTTTATCCGAGATACGCAGTATTTT.

This clonotype has only a few counts. The gene calls are TRBV6-6 and TRBJ2-7, with D perhaps TRBD1 (6 bases). Germline lookup yields CDR1 MNHNY and CDR2 SVGAGI (reference sequence). The length of the CDR3 is 18 residues. Trimming stripped 2 bases from V and 0 bases from J, with 20 bases between. CDR3 in DNA: TGTGCCAGCAGTTACGCGACCCCCAGGGGATTAAGCTCCTACGAGCAGTACTTC. This sequence encodes CASSYATPRGLSSYEQYF.

There are a few counts of this clonotype. The V gene is TRBV6-5, the J gene TRBJ2-5, with TRBD1 as a possible D gene (5 bases). The CDR3 covers 13 residues. V gave up 8 bases and J gave up 7 bases, with 17 bases separating them. Germline lookup yields CDR1 MNHEY and CDR2 SVGAGI. The CDR3 DNA reads as TGTGCCAGCCTATATCAGGGCACGGGGACCCAGTACTTC. Residues: CASLYQGTGTQYF.

This chain links TRBV20-1 with TRBJ2-7; D remains ambiguous. The V end was cut by 5 bases, the J end by 3 bases, with 11 bases between. The CDR3 has 12 amino acids. Germline loops: CDR1 DFQATT, CDR2 SNEGSKA (reference sequence). CDR3 sequence reads: CSAAPDFYEQYV. CDR3 nucleotides: TGCAGTGCTGCTCCTGACTTCTACGAGCAGTACGTC.

The rearrangement links TRBV14 to TRBJ2-1; D not resolved. Germline V CDR1 and CDR2: SGHDN, FVKESK. This CDR3 has 15 amino acids. V lost 2 bases, J lost 0 bases, and 8 bases lay in between. The CDR3 spells CASSQRENSYNEQFF. The CDR3, as DNA: TGTGCCAGCAGCCAAAGGGAAAACTCCTACAATGAGCAGTTCTTC.

This clonotype was observed a few times. V usage is TRBV7-9 and J usage is TRBJ1-6; TRBD1 agrees at 8 bases. The V gene's germline CDR1 is SEHNR and CDR2 FQNEAQ (reference sequence). CDR3 length equals 16 residues. V lost 5 bases to trimming and J lost 7 bases; unmatched junction nucleotides: 10. CDR3 amino acids: CASSEYAGTGNSPLHF. Here the CDR3 DNA reads TGTGCCAGCAGCGAGTACGCCGGGACAGGAAATTCACCCCTCCACTTT.

This chain joins TRBV6-5 and TRBJ2-4; D is perhaps TRBD1 (6 bases). Germline-derived CDR1 and CDR2 are MNHEY and SVGAGI. The V end was cut by 6 bases, the J end by 1 base, with 16 bases between. The CDR3 runs 16 residues. The CDR3: CASSPEGVGAKNIQYF. DNA for the CDR3: TGTGCCAGCAGCCCCGAGGGGGTAGGGGCCAAAAACATTCAGTACTTC.

The sample holds a few counts of this clonotype. The chain carries TRBV7-2 and TRBJ2-1; D call uncertain. V lost 2 bases to trimming and J lost 4 bases, with 9 bases between them. This CDR3 contains 14 residues. Germline loops: CDR1 SGHTA, CDR2 FQGNSA. CDR3 sequence (DNA): TGTGCCAGCAGCTTATCACCTGATTACAATGAGCAGTTCTTC. Encoded protein: CASSLSPDYNEQFF.

The J gene is TRBJ2-1, the V gene TRBV11-3; tentatively, D is TRBD2 (5 bases). Trimming took off 5 bases at V and 4 bases at J, with 12 bases between the two ends. The germline V gene has CDR1 SGHNT and CDR2 YENEEA. The CDR3 length is 14 residues. Here the CDR3 reads CASSRSGNYNEQFF. CDR3 nucleotide sequence: TGTGCCAGCAGCCGTTCCGGGAATTACAATGAGCAGTTCTTC.

This clonotype has ten or more counts. The CDR3: CSARAPRASGLLSSYNEQFF. The CDR3 DNA is TGCAGTGCTAGAGCCCCAAGGGCTAGCGGGCTACTTAGCTCCTACAATGAGCAGTTCTTC. The chain recombines TRBV20-1 with TRBJ2-1, with 8 bases fitting TRBD2. The germline CDR1 and CDR2 sequences are DFQATT and SNEGSKA (reference sequence). This CDR3 region has 20 residues. J gave up 0 bases and V 1 base, and 17 bases lay outside the gene matches.

This clonotype was observed many times. V is TRBV4-1 and J is TRBJ2-6; D gene unclear. Germline-derived CDR1 and CDR2 are MGHRA and YSYEKL. The V end was cut by 6 bases, the J end by 2 bases, with 8 bases between. The length of the CDR3 is 14 residues. Here the CDR3 reads CASRDPPGANVLTF. DNA of the CDR3: TGCGCCAGCAGGGATCCCCCTGGGGCCAACGTCCTGACTTTC.